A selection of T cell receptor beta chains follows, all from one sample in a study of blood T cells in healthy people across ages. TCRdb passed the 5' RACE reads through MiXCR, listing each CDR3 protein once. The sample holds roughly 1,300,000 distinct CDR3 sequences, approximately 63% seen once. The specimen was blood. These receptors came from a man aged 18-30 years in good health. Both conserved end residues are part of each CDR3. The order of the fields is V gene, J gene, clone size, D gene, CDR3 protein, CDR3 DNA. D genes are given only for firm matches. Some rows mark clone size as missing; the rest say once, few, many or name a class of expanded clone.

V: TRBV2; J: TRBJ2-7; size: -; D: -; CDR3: CASSVSRDEQYF; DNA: TGTGCCAGCAGCGTAAGCAGGGACGAGCAGTACTTC
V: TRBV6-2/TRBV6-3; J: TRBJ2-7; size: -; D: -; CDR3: CASSPGFIQYF; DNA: TGTGCCAGCAGTCCCGGGTTTATTCAGTACTTC
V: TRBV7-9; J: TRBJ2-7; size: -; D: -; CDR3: CASQTGTPTPTYEQYF; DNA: TGTGCCAGCCAAACCGGGACTCCAACCCCTACCTACGAGCAGTACTTC
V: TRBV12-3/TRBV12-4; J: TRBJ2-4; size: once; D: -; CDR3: CASSTAGGNIQYF; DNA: TGTGCCAGCAGTACGGCAGGGGGGAACATTCAGTACTTC
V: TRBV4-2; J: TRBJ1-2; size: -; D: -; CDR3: CASSQEGGWSDYGYTF; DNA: TGTGCCAGCAGCCAAGAGGGTGGCTGGTCGGACTATGGCTACACCTTC
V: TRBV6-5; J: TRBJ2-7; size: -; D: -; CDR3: CASVGPSGRFSYEQYF; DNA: TGTGCCAGCGTTGGGCCAAGCGGCAGGTTCTCCTACGAGCAGTACTTC
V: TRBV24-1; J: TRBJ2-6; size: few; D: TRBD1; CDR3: CATSDPRQGGEAGANVLTF; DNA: TGTGCCACCAGTGACCCCCGACAGGGTGGGGAAGCTGGGGCCAACGTCCTGACTTTC
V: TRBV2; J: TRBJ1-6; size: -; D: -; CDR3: CASNSDWDGRNSPLHF; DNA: TGTGCCAGCAATTCCGATTGGGACGGTCGAAATTCACCCCTCCACTTT
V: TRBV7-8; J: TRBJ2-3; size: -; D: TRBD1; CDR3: CASSPTGKRDTQYF; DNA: TGTGCCAGCAGCCCGACAGGGAAGCGGGATACGCAGTATTTT
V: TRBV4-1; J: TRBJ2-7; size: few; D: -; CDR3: CASSQLLERASYEQYF; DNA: TGCGCCAGCAGCCAGCTTCTAGAGCGGGCCTCCTACGAGCAGTACTTC
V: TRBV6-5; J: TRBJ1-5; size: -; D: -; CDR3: CASTRTRFSNQPQHF; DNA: TGTGCCAGCACTCGGACGCGGTTTAGCAATCAGCCCCAGCATTTT
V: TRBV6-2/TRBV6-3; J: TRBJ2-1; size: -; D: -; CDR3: CASIHRGGIDEQFF; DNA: TGTGCCAGCATACACAGGGGGGGAATCGATGAGCAGTTCTTC
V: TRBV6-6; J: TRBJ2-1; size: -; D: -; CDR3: CASSSQSSEKFF; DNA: TGTGCCAGCAGTTCCCAGTCCAGTGAGAAGTTCTTC
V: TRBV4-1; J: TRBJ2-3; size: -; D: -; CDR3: CASSQAPAADTRYF; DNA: TGCGCCAGCAGCCAAGCCCCAGCGGCAGATACGCGGTATTTT
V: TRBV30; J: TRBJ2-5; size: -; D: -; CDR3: CAWSATLEQYF; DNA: TGTGCCTGGAGTGCCACTTTGGAGCAGTACTTC
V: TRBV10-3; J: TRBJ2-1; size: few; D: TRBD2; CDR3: CAISESSAGGRVNEQFF; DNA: TGTGCCATCAGTGAGTCGTCGGCGGGAGGGAGGGTCAATGAGCAGTTCTTC
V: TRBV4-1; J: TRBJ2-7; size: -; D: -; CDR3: CASSQTVSIYEQYF; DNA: TGCGCCAGCAGCCAGACAGTGAGCATCTACGAGCAGTACTTC
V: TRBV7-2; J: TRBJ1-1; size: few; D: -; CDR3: CASSLGWTQGEAFF; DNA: TGTGCCAGCAGCTTAGGTTGGACACAGGGTGAAGCTTTCTTT
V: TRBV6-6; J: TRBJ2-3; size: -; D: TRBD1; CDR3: CASTPTGSTDTQYF; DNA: TGTGCCAGCACCCCGACAGGGAGCACAGATACGCAGTATTTT
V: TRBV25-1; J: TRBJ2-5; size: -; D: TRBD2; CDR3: CASSEGVEAGGLETQYF; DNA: TGTGCCAGCAGTGAGGGAGTGGAAGCGGGAGGGTTGGAGACCCAGTACTTC
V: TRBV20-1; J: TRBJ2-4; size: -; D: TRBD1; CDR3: CSARTLTGGPEKYF; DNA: TGCAGTGCTAGAACACTGACAGGGGGGCCAGAAAAGTACTTC
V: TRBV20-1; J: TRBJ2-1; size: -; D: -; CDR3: CSAIRRDGNNEQFF; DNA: TGCAGTGCTATCCGCCGGGACGGAAACAATGAGCAGTTCTTC
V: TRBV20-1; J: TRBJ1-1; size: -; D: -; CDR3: CSAPIGSGNTEAFF; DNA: TGCAGTGCTCCTATAGGGTCGGGTAACACTGAAGCTTTCTTT
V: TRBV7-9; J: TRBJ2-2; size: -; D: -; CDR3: CASSLHAGELFF; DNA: TGTGCCAGCAGCTTACATGCCGGGGAGCTGTTTTTT
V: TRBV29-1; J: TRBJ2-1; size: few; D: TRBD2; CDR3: CSVESGLAFSYNEQFF; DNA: TGCAGCGTTGAGTCCGGACTAGCTTTCTCCTACAATGAGCAGTTCTTC
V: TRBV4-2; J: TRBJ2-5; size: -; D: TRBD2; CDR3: CASSPRGDNQETQYF; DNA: TGTGCCAGCAGCCCGCGGGGGGACAACCAAGAGACCCAGTACTTC
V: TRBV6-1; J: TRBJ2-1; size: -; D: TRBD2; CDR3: CASSEEGEGRRNEQFF; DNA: TGTGCCAGCAGTGAAGAAGGGGAGGGGAGAAGGAATGAGCAGTTCTTC
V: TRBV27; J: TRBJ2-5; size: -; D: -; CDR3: CASSWGRTLGETQYF; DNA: TGTGCCAGCAGTTGGGGACGAACCCTGGGGGAGACCCAGTACTTC
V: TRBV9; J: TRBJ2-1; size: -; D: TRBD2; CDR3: CASSSREGEGPYNEQFF; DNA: TGTGCCAGCAGCTCTCGGGAAGGGGAGGGTCCCTACAATGAGCAGTTCTTC
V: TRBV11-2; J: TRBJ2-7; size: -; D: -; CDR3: CASGGGETYEQYF; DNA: TGTGCCAGCGGTGGAGGGGAAACCTACGAGCAGTACTTC
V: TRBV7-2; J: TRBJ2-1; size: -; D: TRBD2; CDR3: CASRKGLAGGIMNEQFF; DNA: TGTGCCAGCAGGAAGGGTCTAGCGGGGGGGATTATGAATGAGCAGTTCTTC
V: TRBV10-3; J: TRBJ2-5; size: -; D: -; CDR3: CAISTDRTEQETQYF; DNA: TGTGCCATCAGTACCGACCGGACAGAACAAGAGACCCAGTACTTC
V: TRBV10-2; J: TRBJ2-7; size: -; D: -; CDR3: CASSDSSQPVAETYEQYF; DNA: TGCGCCAGCAGTGACAGCAGCCAACCAGTGGCAGAGACCTACGAGCAGTACTTC
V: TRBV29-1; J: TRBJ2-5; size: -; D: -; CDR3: CSVGLGRQTQYF; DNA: TGCAGCGTTGGCTTGGGCCGGCAGACCCAGTACTTC
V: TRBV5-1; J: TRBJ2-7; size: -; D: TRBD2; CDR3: CASSPGTSGPFSYEQYF; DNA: TGCGCCAGCAGCCCCGGGACTAGCGGGCCCTTCTCCTACGAGCAGTACTTC
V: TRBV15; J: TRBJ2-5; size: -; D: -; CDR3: CATSRDKGVGETQYF; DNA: TGTGCCACCAGCAGAGATAAGGGTGTGGGGGAGACCCAGTACTTC
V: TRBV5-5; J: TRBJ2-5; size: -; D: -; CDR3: CASRRLPKGGETQYF; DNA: TGTGCCAGCAGACGCCTTCCAAAGGGGGGGGAGACCCAGTACTTC
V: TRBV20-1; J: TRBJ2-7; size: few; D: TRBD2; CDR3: CSARTVAGGPTSEQYF; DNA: TGCAGTGCTAGAACGGTAGCGGGAGGGCCAACCTCCGAGCAGTACTTC
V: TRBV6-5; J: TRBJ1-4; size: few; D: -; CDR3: CASSYSTVTNEKLFF; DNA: TGTGCCAGCAGTTACTCGACTGTGACTAATGAAAAACTGTTTTTT
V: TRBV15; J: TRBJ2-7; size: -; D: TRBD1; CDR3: CATSLKTGVPEQYF; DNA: TGTGCCACCAGCCTGAAGACAGGGGTCCCCGAGCAGTACTTC
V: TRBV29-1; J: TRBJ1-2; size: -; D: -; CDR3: CSVEPPVGVGYTF; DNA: TGCAGCGTTGAACCCCCAGTGGGAGTCGGCTACACCTTC
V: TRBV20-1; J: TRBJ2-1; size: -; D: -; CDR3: CSAERSGGIRNNEQFF; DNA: TGCAGTGCGGAGAGGTCGGGGGGCATTAGGAACAATGAGCAGTTCTTC
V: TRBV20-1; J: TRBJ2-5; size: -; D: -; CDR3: CSASSSPLYQETQYF; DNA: TGCAGTGCTAGCAGCAGCCCCCTTTACCAAGAGACCCAGTACTTC
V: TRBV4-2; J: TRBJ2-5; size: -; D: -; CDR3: CASSQDWAGQETQYF; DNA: TGTGCCAGCAGCCAAGATTGGGCAGGCCAAGAGACCCAGTACTTC
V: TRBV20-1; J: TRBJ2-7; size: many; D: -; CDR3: CSARGRSYEQYF; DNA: TGCAGCGCCCGGGGGAGGTCGTACGAGCAGTACTTC
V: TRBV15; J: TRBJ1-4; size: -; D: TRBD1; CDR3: CATSTPGQDEKLFF; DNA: TGTGCCACCAGCACTCCGGGACAGGACGAAAAACTGTTTTTT
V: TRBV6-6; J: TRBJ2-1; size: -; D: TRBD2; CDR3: CASSPFRGSSYNEQFF; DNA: TGTGCCAGCAGTCCCTTCCGCGGGAGCTCCTACAATGAGCAGTTCTTC
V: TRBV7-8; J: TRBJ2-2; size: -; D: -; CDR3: CASYAGPTNTGELFF; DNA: TGTGCCAGCTACGCGGGGCCGACGAACACCGGGGAGCTGTTTTTT
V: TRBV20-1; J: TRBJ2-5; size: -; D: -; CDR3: CSAERARVSPNEQYF; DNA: TGCAGTGCTGAGCGAGCGAGGGTCTCCCCCAATGAGCAGTACTTC
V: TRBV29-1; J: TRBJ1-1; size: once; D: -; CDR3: CSVEDGGTEAFF; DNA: TGCAGCGTTGAAGACGGAGGGACTGAAGCTTTCTTT
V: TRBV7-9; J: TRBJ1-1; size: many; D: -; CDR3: CASSLGHSNTEAFF; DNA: TGTGCCAGCAGCTTAGGACACTCGAACACTGAAGCTTTCTTT
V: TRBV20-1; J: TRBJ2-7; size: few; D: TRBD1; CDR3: CSASATGGWDEQYF; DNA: TGCAGCGCCTCCGCGACAGGGGGCTGGGACGAGCAGTACTTC
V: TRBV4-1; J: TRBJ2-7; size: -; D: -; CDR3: CASSQELPSYNEQYF; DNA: TGCGCCAGCAGCCAAGAGTTACCCTCCTACAATGAGCAGTACTTC
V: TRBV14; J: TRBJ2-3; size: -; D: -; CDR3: CASSQDYPITHTQYF; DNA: TGTGCCAGCAGCCAAGATTACCCCATCACACATACGCAGTATTTT
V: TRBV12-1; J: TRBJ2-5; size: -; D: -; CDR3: CASSFVFPSRETQYF; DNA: TGTGCCAGCAGCTTTGTTTTCCCCAGCCGAGAGACCCAGTACTTC
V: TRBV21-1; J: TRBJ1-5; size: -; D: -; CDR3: CASSNPTGYSNQPQHF; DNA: TGTGCCAGCAGCAACCCCACAGGATATAGCAATCAGCCCCAGCATTTT
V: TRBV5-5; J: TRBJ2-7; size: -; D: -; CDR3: CATSPPWGPYEQYF; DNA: TGTGCCACCTCCCCCCCCTGGGGTCCCTACGAGCAGTACTTC
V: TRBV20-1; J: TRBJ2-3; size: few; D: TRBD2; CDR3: CSALKGLAGVSADTQYF; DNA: TGCAGTGCCCTTAAGGGACTAGCGGGAGTTAGCGCAGATACGCAGTATTTT
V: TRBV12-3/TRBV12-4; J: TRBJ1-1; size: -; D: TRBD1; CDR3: CASSFAGGGSGEAFF; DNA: TGTGCCAGCAGTTTCGCAGGGGGCGGTTCTGGTGAAGCTTTCTTT